The 27 T cell receptor beta chains below all came from one sample that was sequenced in a study of early T cells in non-severe SARS-CoV-2 infection. One entry per CDR3 protein results from TCRdb running MiXCR on the 5' RACE reads. The sample has some 96,000 distinct CDR3 sequences; approximately 13% are singletons. The sequencing sample was made of whole blood. These receptors all come from an adult who was a healthcare worker with PCR-confirmed SARS-CoV-2 infection or an uninfected control (not recorded which).

The rearrangement links TRBV6-5 to TRBJ2-7; perhaps TRBD2 as D (6 bases). This CDR3 region has 15 residues. V was pared by 0 bases and J by 5 bases, with 14 bases between. Germline CDR1 reads MNHEY; CDR2 reads SVGAGI. The CDR3 coding sequence is TGTGCCAGCAGTTACTCATCCGGGGGAGTCGACGAGCAGTACTTC. Amino acids: CASSYSSGGVDEQYF.

This clonotype was seen a few times. The chain joins TRBV28 to TRBJ2-1, with D perhaps TRBD2 (7 bases). The germline CDR1 and CDR2 sequences are MDHEN and SYDVKM. The length of the CDR3 is 12 residues. Trimming took 5 bases from V and 16 from J, leaving 18 bases between them. Here the CDR3 reads CASSEGEGFQFF. CDR3 in DNA: TGTGCCAGCAGTGAGGGGGAGGGTTTTCAATTCTTC.

This clonotype turned up a few times. The gene calls are TRBV3-1 and TRBJ1-3; D ambiguous. The length of the CDR3 is 12 residues. V lost 3 bases, J lost 2 bases, and 2 bases lay in between. CDR1 is LGHDT and CDR2 is YNNKEL in the germline V gene (reference sequence). The CDR3 here is CASSQPGNTIYF. CDR3 nucleotides: TGTGCCAGCAGCCAGCCTGGAAACACCATATATTTT. The whole variable domain, remainder taken from reference TRBV3-1 and TRBJ1-3, is DTAVSQTPKYLVTQMGNDKSIKCEQNLGHDTMYWYKQDSKKFLKIMFSYNNKELIINETVPNRFSPKSPDKAHLNLHINSLELGDSAVYFCASSQPGNTIYFGEGSWLTVV.

The rearrangement joins TRBV20-1 to TRBJ1-2; a possible D gene is TRBD1 (6 bases). V was clipped by 5 bases and J by 3 bases, with 16 bases between them. The length of the CDR3 is 14 residues. Germline CDR1 DFQATT, CDR2 SNEGSKA (reference sequence). The CDR3 nucleotides are TGCAGTGCTGGCCAGGGGTTGGAGGACTATGGCTACACCTTC. It encodes CSAGQGLEDYGYTF.

The chain has TRBV29-1 and TRBJ1-1; perhaps TRBD1 as D (6 bases). CDR1 and CDR2 from the germline V gene are SQVTM and ANQGSEA. Trimming pared 5 bases from V and 4 bases from J, leaving 14 bases between. CDR3 size: 13 residues. The DNA for the CDR3 is TGCAGCGTTATTGGGGGCTATGGCACTGAAGCTTTCTTT. It specifies CSVIGGYGTEAFF.

A few counts support this clonotype. The chain recombines TRBV24-1 with TRBJ2-3, with D perhaps matching TRBD2 (6 bases). V was cut by 5 bases and J by 0 bases, with 8 bases left in between. Germline V CDR1 and CDR2: KGHDR, SFDVKD. The CDR3 sequence is 14 residues long. CDR3 in amino acids: CATSAGGSTDTQYF. The CDR3 coding sequence is TGTGCCACCAGTGCCGGGGGAAGCACAGATACGCAGTATTTT.

The chain combines TRBV11-2 with TRBJ2-5, with TRBD2 identical over 12 bases. V lost 5 bases to trimming and J lost 5 bases; unmatched junction nucleotides: 9. CDR1 is SGHAT and CDR2 is FQNNGV in the germline V gene. CDR3 length: 16 amino acids. CDR3 protein: CASSPPGLAGLETQYF. CDR3 sequence (DNA): TGTGCCAGCAGCCCCCCGGGACTAGCGGGTCTTGAGACCCAGTACTTC.

The gene calls are TRBV28 and TRBJ1-4, with D unclear. CDR1 MDHEN and CDR2 SYDVKM come from the germline V gene. This CDR3 region has 14 residues. V lost 6 bases, J lost 8 bases, and 16 bases lay in between. The CDR3 protein is CASRPGGMGEKLFF. The CDR3 bases are TGTGCCAGCAGGCCGGGCGGGATGGGGGAAAAACTGTTTTTT.

This clonotype was counted between two and nine times. The V call is TRBV7-9, the J call TRBJ1-2; 9 bases map to TRBD1. The germline V gene has CDR1 SEHNR and CDR2 FQNEAQ (reference sequence). CDR3 length: 17 amino acids. V lost 6 bases, J lost 1 base, and 12 bases stayed unmatched. The CDR3 loop is CASSRWTGDIVNYGYTF. CDR3 DNA sequence: TGTGCCAGCAGTCGATGGACAGGGGACATCGTTAACTATGGCTACACCTTC.

Ten or more counts support this clonotype. This CDR3 reads CASRRTGGNYGYTF. The CDR3 DNA reads as TGTGCCAGCAGGCGCACAGGGGGTAACTATGGCTACACCTTC. J is TRBJ1-2 and V is TRBV12-3 or TRBV12-4, with 8 bases matching TRBD1. The CDR3 has 14 residues. Trimming at V came to 6 bases and at J to 1 base, leaving 4 bases not matched to a gene.

The chain combines TRBV5-1 with TRBJ2-1; 8 bases are a match to TRBD2. Looked up from germline, CDR1 is SGHRS and CDR2 is YFSETQ. The CDR3 length is 15 residues. V lost 7 bases, J lost 9 bases, and 15 bases stayed unmatched. The CDR3 spells CASYIGGAMTSEQFF. CDR3 DNA: TGCGCCAGCTATATCGGGGGGGCCATGACATCTGAGCAGTTCTTC.

This clonotype occurred a few times. The V and J genes are TRBV11-2 and TRBJ2-7; D perhaps matches TRBD2 (7 bases). Trimming shortened V by 5 bases and J by 5 bases, and 16 bases separated the two germline ends. This CDR3 comprises 14 residues. CDR1 SGHAT and CDR2 FQNNGV come from the germline V gene. Here the CDR3 reads CASSPQGTINEQYF. CDR3 sequence (DNA): TGTGCCAGCAGCCCCCAGGGGACTATCAACGAGCAGTACTTC.

The chain recombines TRBV20-1 with TRBJ2-7; 7 bases fit TRBD1. After removal of 6 bases from V and 1 base from J, the junction contained 6 bases not matched to a gene. Germline V lookup: CDR1 DFQATT, CDR2 SNEGSKA (reference sequence). The CDR3 length is 13 residues. The CDR3 spells CSAPGTASYEQYF. CDR3 coding DNA: TGCAGTGCCCCCGGGACAGCTTCCTACGAGCAGTACTTC.

This clonotype was observed a few times. This chain connects TRBV28 to TRBJ2-3, with no clear D. The germline V gene has CDR1 MDHEN and CDR2 SYDVKM. V was trimmed by 5 bases and J by 11 bases, leaving 14 bases between them. This CDR3 is built from 12 residues. The CDR3 DNA follows: TGTGCCAGCAGTCCATTCGAAGACGGGCAGTATTTT. Translating gives CASSPFEDGQYF.

This clonotype was counted once. The genes are TRBV27 and TRBJ2-7, with D hard to call. Germline V gene data show CDR1 as MNHEY and CDR2 as SMNVEV (reference sequence). V gave up 7 bases and J gave up 6 bases, with 7 bases separating them. The CDR3 is 10 amino acids. The chain's CDR3 is CASTVSEQYF. CDR3 DNA: TGTGCCAGCACAGTGTCCGAGCAGTACTTC.

The table lists this clonotype with many counts. V and J are TRBV7-9 and TRBJ1-4; TRBD1 agrees at 7 bases. This CDR3 comprises 13 residues. The V and J ends lost 5 bases and 5 bases, in that order; junction bases with no gene match: 2. Looked up from germline, CDR1 is SEHNR and CDR2 is FQNEAQ (reference sequence). CDR3 nucleotide sequence: TGTGCCAGCAGCCGGGGACAGAATGAAAAACTGTTTTTT. As protein: CASSRGQNEKLFF. Variable domain in full (rest from reference TRBV7-9 and TRBJ1-4): DTGVSQNPRHKITKRGQNVTFRCDPISEHNRLYWYRQTLGQGPEFLTYFQNEAQLEKSRLLSDRFSAERPKGSFSTLEIQRTEQGDSAMYLCASSRGQNEKLFFGSGTQLSVL.

The sample holds many counts of this clonotype. The chain uses TRBV10-3 and TRBJ2-4; TRBD2 matches at 8 bases. There are 15 residues in the CDR3. The germline V gene has CDR1 ENHRY and CDR2 SYGVKD. With V trimmed by 5 bases and J by 6 bases, 9 bases remained unmatched. The CDR3 loop reads CAISSDAGGLNIQYF. CDR3 nucleotides: TGTGCCATCAGTTCTGACGCGGGGGGCTTAAACATTCAGTACTTC.

This clonotype was recorded many times. The chain joins TRBV2 to TRBJ1-2; D unresolved. This CDR3 comprises 13 residues. Trimming cost V 6 bases and J 3 bases, with 11 bases left between them. The germline V gene has CDR1 SNHLY and CDR2 FYNNEI. In DNA form, the CDR3 reads TGTGCCAGCAGGGGGATTTTTGACTATGGCTACACCTTC. Its translation: CASRGIFDYGYTF.

This clonotype was detected ten times or more. The chain uses TRBV10-2 and TRBJ2-3, with 8 bases aligning to TRBD2. The CDR3 is 15 amino acids. The ends lost 7 bases at V and 0 bases at J; junction bases unmatched: 6. Germline CDR1 is WSHSY and CDR2 is SAAADI. The CDR3 DNA reads TGCGCCAGCATTTTTAGCGGGGCTAGCACAGATACGCAGTATTTT. Translated, it gives CASIFSGASTDTQYF.

This clonotype was observed at least ten times. The rearrangement joins TRBV5-4 to TRBJ2-5; D gene ambiguous. The V end lost 0 bases, the J end lost 5 bases, and 11 bases lay between the germline ends. The CDR3 covers 14 residues. The V gene's germline CDR1 is SGHNT and CDR2 YYREEE (reference sequence). Written as DNA, the CDR3 is TGTGCCAGCAGCTTGGTGGGGTTCGGGGAGACCCAGTACTTC. Its protein product is CASSLVGFGETQYF.

This clonotype was counted at least ten times. The CDR3 spells CSASAGVGGELFF. CDR3 coding DNA: TGCAGTGCTAGCGCAGGGGTCGGCGGGGAGCTGTTTTTT. This chain connects TRBV20-1 to TRBJ2-2; possible D gene TRBD1, 6 bases. The V end was cut by 3 bases, the J end by 7 bases, with 12 bases between. The CDR3 covers 13 residues. From germline, CDR1 is DFQATT and CDR2 SNEGSKA (reference sequence).

This clonotype was recorded many times. The chain links TRBV9 to TRBJ1-2, with D hard to call. The germline V gene has CDR1 SGDLS and CDR2 YYNGEE. CDR3 size: 13 residues. V was cut by 0 bases and J by 0 bases, with 3 bases left in between. The DNA for the CDR3 is TGTGCCAGCAGCGTAGACGCTAACTATGGCTACACCTTC. Translating it yields CASSVDANYGYTF.

There are many counts of this clonotype. The rearrangement links TRBV3-1 to TRBJ1-1; no clear D gene. The V gene's germline CDR1 is LGHDT and CDR2 YNNKEL (reference sequence). The CDR3 runs to 14 residues. The ends were cut back, 1 base at V and 0 bases at J, with 6 bases in the middle. The CDR3 DNA reads as TGTGCCAGCAGCCAAGCGGTAATGAACACTGAAGCTTTCTTT. Its translation is CASSQAVMNTEAFF.

At least ten counts were recorded for this clonotype. The chain employs TRBV11-3 and TRBJ2-3; no reliable D call. The CDR3 consists of 12 residues. V was cut by 4 bases and J by 6 bases, with 8 bases left in between. Germline-derived CDR1 and CDR2 are SGHNT and YENEEA. CDR3 DNA: TGTGCCAGCAGCTCCGGAAGGGATACGCAGTATTTT. The encoded protein is CASSSGRDTQYF.

The CDR3 reads CASSGDRVTGELFF. As DNA, the CDR3 is TGTGCCAGCAGCGGGGACAGGGTCACCGGGGAGCTGTTTTTT. The chain carries TRBV7-9 and TRBJ2-2; TRBD1 aligns across 9 bases. V lost 5 bases to trimming and J lost 4 bases; unmatched junction nucleotides: 2. The CDR3 has 14 residues. CDR1 and CDR2 (germline): SEHNR, FQNEAQ (reference sequence).

This clonotype was counted only a few times. This rearrangement joins TRBV4-1 to TRBJ1-2; no clear D. Germline values: CDR1 MGHRA, CDR2 YSYEKL. Trimming removed 4 bases at V and 0 bases at J, with 9 bases between. The CDR3 covers 14 residues. In nucleotides, the CDR3 is TGCGCCAGCAGCCTCGTGACCGCTAACTATGGCTACACCTTC. Encoded protein: CASSLVTANYGYTF.

The chain carries TRBV7-9 and TRBJ1-2, with D unclear. This CDR3 is built from 13 residues. Looked up from germline, CDR1 is SEHNR and CDR2 is FQNEAQ (reference sequence). The V end was cut by 2 bases, the J end by 5 bases, with 9 bases between. The CDR3 here is CASSLSDEYGYTF. DNA of the CDR3: TGTGCCAGCAGCTTAAGCGACGAGTATGGCTACACCTTC. The variable domain in full, completed from reference TRBV7-9 and TRBJ1-2, reads DTGVSQNPRHKITKRGQNVTFRCDPISEHNRLYWYRQTLGQGPEFLTYFQNEAQLEKSRLLSDRFSAERPKGSFSTLEIQRTEQGDSAMYLCASSLSDEYGYTFGSGTRLTVV.